These 2 T cell receptor beta chains share one sample of origin, sequenced in a study of metastatic and nonmetastatic thyroid tumors. TCRdb reassembled clones from the PCR reads with MiXCR. This sample has 35,000 to 50,000 clones, with roughly 3.2% found just once. No treatment had been given to any patient before thyroid surgery. The sequencing sample was made of blood. Receptors originate from a female donor with papillary thyroid cancer or a benign thyroid nodule (not recorded which). Some clones in this sample may be carry-over from other donors' samples.

The chain uses TRBV13 and TRBJ2-1, with D hard to call. Germline CDR1 PRHDT, CDR2 FYEKMQ (reference sequence). Trimming removed 2 bases at V and 5 bases at J, with 19 bases between. CDR3 length equals 17 residues. The CDR3 sequence is CASSLYIPGKENNEQFF. The CDR3 DNA follows: TGTGCCAGCAGCTTATATATACCTGGGAAGGAGAACAATGAGCAGTTCTTC.

This clone was found many times. The V gene is TRBV18, the J gene TRBJ1-1, with 7 bases fitting TRBD1. The CDR3 contains 13 residues. The ends lost 8 bases at V and 1 base at J; junction bases unmatched: 4. CDR1 and CDR2 from the germline V gene are KGHSH and LQKENI. DNA for the CDR3: TGTGCCAGCCGACAGGGAGAGAACACTGAAGCTTTCTTT. Translated: CASRQGENTEAFF.